A single sample gave rise to the 21 T cell receptor beta chains below, sequenced in a study of Ad26.COV2.S vaccination and SARS-CoV-2 variants. Treatment meaning: 15 to 20 received Ad26.COV2.S at low or high dose, single or two shots; 5 received placebo; per-sample allocation not given. Vaccine and placebo recipients were sampled on day 63 after the first injection. The protocol was immunoSEQ multiplex PCR, while the TCRdb copy is restricted to in-frame clones and leaves out a portion. The sample holds roughly 390,000 clones, 88% seen once. The sample here was peripheral blood, taken in a trial of Ad26.COV2.S vaccine versus placebo. The receptors were gathered from a person aged 18-65 years who received the Ad26.COV2.S COVID-19 vaccine or a placebo.

The chain recombines TRBV4-1 with TRBJ2-1, with D unresolved. The CDR3 length is 17 residues. The germline V and J ends were trimmed by 1 base and 2 bases, with 15 bases remaining between them. In germline, CDR1 is MGHRA, CDR2 YSYEKL. DNA of the CDR3: TGCGCCAGCAGCCAAGGGATGGGCACATTCACCTACAATGAGCAGTTCTTC. This translates into CASSQGMGTFTYNEQFF.

J is TRBJ2-1 and V is TRBV29-1; TRBD2 matches 13 bases. The CDR3 sequence is 15 residues long. CDR1 and CDR2 (germline): SQVTM, ANQGSEA. V shed 7 bases, J shed 1 base, and the junction held 4 bases outside the gene matches. CDR3: CSGLTSGGSYNEQFF. The CDR3 DNA reads TGCAGCGGCCTGACTAGCGGGGGGTCCTACAATGAGCAGTTCTTC.

The genes are TRBV4-1 and TRBJ1-1; D is possibly TRBD1 (6 bases). The V gene lost 3 bases and the J gene lost 1 base, with 9 bases spanning the gap. CDR1 and CDR2 (germline): MGHRA, YSYEKL. The CDR3 is 14 residues long. The CDR3 is CASSQGRGNTEAFF. The CDR3 DNA reads as TGCGCCAGCAGCCAGGGCAGGGGGAACACTGAAGCTTTCTTT.

V is TRBV20-1 and J is TRBJ2-7; 7 bases align to TRBD1. V trimming: 5 bases; J trimming: 6 bases; junction bases outside the gene matches: 1. CDR1 is DFQATT, CDR2 SNEGSKA, per germline (reference sequence). This CDR3 is built from 10 residues. The CDR3 is CSAPGGEQYF. CDR3 bases: TGCAGTGCTCCAGGGGGCGAGCAGTACTTC.

The rearrangement joins TRBV7-9 to TRBJ1-1; perhaps TRBD1 as D (6 bases). Trimming cost V 3 bases and J 5 bases, with 19 bases left between them. The CDR3 extends over 16 amino acids. Germline V gives CDR1 SEHNR, CDR2 FQNEAQ (reference sequence). In DNA form, the CDR3 reads TGTGCCAGCAGCTTTCCCAAAGCAAGGGGGGAGACTGAAGCTTTCTTT. Its translation: CASSFPKARGETEAFF.

This clone was observed a few times. V and J are TRBV10-3 and TRBJ1-1; no definite D call. CDR3 size: 15 residues. From germline, CDR1 is ENHRY and CDR2 SYGVKD. V was trimmed by 5 bases and J by 4 bases, leaving 17 bases between them. The CDR3 DNA is TGTGCCATCAGTTATGTTGCGGGTGTGGGCACTGAAGCTTTCTTT. Its translation is CAISYVAGVGTEAFF.

Concerning this clone: A far larger clone lies a single base away; this is likely a read error. The chain links TRBV2 to TRBJ2-6; no firm D call. The V end lost 4 bases, the J end lost 0 bases, and 1 base lay between the germline ends. The germline V gene has CDR1 SNHLY and CDR2 FYNNEI. CDR3 length: 13 residues. The chain's CDR3 is CASSASGANVLTF. In nucleotides, the CDR3 is TGTGCCAGCAGTGCCTCTGGGGCCAACGTCCTGACTTTC.

This chain connects TRBV7-8 to TRBJ2-3, with D tentatively TRBD2 (5 bases). Trimming took 5 bases from V and 2 from J, leaving 14 bases between them. This CDR3 comprises 15 residues. CDR1 and CDR2 (germline): SGHVS, FQNEAQ. This chain's CDR3 is CASSQSGGSTDTQYF. The CDR3 nucleotides are TGTGCCAGCAGCCAAAGCGGAGGTTCCACAGATACGCAGTATTTT. The full variable domain, with the rest looked up from reference TRBV7-8 and TRBJ2-3, is GAGVSQSPRYKVAKRGQDVALRCDPISGHVSLFWYQQALGQGPEFLTYFQNEAQLDKSGLPSDRFFAERPEGSVSTLKIQRTQQEDSAVYLCASSQSGGSTDTQYFGPGTRLTVL.

The rearrangement joins TRBV5-1 to TRBJ2-1; 8 bases match TRBD1. V dropped 0 bases and J dropped 6; count of bases not matched to a gene: 8. Germline V gene sequence: CDR1 SGHRS, CDR2 YFSETQ. CDR3 length equals 16 residues. CDR3 DNA sequence: TGCGCCAGCAGCTTGGAGACAGGGGCGTGGGGCAATGAGCAGTTCTTC. Its translation: CASSLETGAWGNEQFF.

The genes are TRBV6-6 and TRBJ2-7, with D unclear. The germline CDR1 and CDR2 sequences are MNHNY and SVGAGI (reference sequence). Trimming left V 2 bases short and J 1 base short, with 9 bases between. The CDR3 length is 14 residues. The CDR3 loop is CASSYATTSYEQYF. Written as DNA, the CDR3 is TGTGCCAGCAGTTACGCAACAACTTCCTACGAGCAGTACTTC.

V is TRBV4-2 and J is TRBJ2-7, with TRBD1 identical over 7 bases. V trimming: 4 bases; J trimming: 2 bases; junction bases outside the gene matches: 11. Germline CDR1 is LGHNA and CDR2 is YNFKEQ. The CDR3 contains 16 residues. The CDR3 nucleotides read TGTGCCAGCAGCCCCGTTCGACAGGGAGCAGCCTACGAGCAGTACTTC. Amino acid sequence: CASSPVRQGAAYEQYF.

This chain links TRBV19 with TRBJ1-4; weak D call: TRBD1 (6 bases). V lost 7 bases and J 11 bases, leaving 17 bases between the germline ends. CDR1 is LNHDA and CDR2 is SQIVND in the germline V gene (reference sequence). There are 13 residues in the CDR3. The DNA for the CDR3 is TGTGCCAGTAACGGGGGGCTGGTGGGGAAACTGTTTTTT. Protein: CASNGGLVGKLFF.

The V and J genes are TRBV25-1 and TRBJ2-7; no reliable D call. V lost 0 bases, J lost 4 bases, and 13 bases lay in between. The germline gives CDR1 MGHDK, CDR2 SYGVNS. This CDR3 is 15 amino acids long. The CDR3 loop reads CASSEYGTEAYEQYF. CDR3 coding DNA: TGTGCCAGCAGTGAATATGGTACTGAGGCTTACGAGCAGTACTTC.

This clone appeared a single time. The chain links TRBV4-1 to TRBJ1-4, with TRBD1 identical over 9 bases. Germline V gene lookup returns CDR1 MGHRA and CDR2 YSYEKL. The CDR3 has 16 residues. V lost 0 bases and J lost 10; bases outside the gene matches: 9. The CDR3 is CASSQDEGQGAAKLFF. The CDR3, as DNA: TGCGCCAGCAGCCAAGATGAGGGACAGGGAGCCGCAAAACTGTTTTTT.

The V call is TRBV5-5, the J call TRBJ1-1; D is ambiguous. Trimming left V 4 bases short and J 1 base short, with 11 bases between. The CDR3 has 14 amino acids. Germline V CDR1 and CDR2: SGHKS, YYEKEE (reference sequence). The CDR3 DNA reads as TGTGCCAGCAGCCTGTGGACGGGGAACACTGAAGCTTTCTTT. It codes for CASSLWTGNTEAFF.

The chain carries TRBV13 and TRBJ2-2; D might be TRBD1 (6 bases). V dropped 0 bases and J dropped 6 bases, with 11 bases sitting between them. Per germline, CDR1 PRHDT and CDR2 FYEKMQ (reference sequence). This CDR3 contains 15 residues. Written as DNA, the CDR3 is TGTGCCAGCAGCTTAGGGGCAGGGGTGTCCGGGGAGCTGTTTTTT. Protein sequence: CASSLGAGVSGELFF.

The V call is TRBV7-2, the J call TRBJ1-5, with D possibly matching TRBD1 (5 bases). The CDR3 is 17 residues long. V lost 6 bases, J lost 4 bases, and 22 bases lay in between. Germline CDR1 SGHTA, CDR2 FQGNSA. The CDR3 region is CASSPTSGLGSNQPQHF. For the CDR3, the DNA is TGTGCCAGCAGTCCTACCTCAGGGCTGGGATCGAATCAGCCCCAGCATTTT.

The chain joins TRBV7-2 to TRBJ1-2; D might be TRBD1 (5 bases). CDR3 length: 14 residues. V lost 5 bases and J lost 8, with 18 bases in between. From germline, CDR1 is SGHTA and CDR2 FQGNSA. CDR3 loop: CASSQWGVSGGYTF. DNA of the CDR3: TGTGCCAGCAGCCAGTGGGGGGTTTCGGGCGGCTACACCTTC.

This sequence joins TRBV9 and TRBJ1-3; D is ambiguous. Germline V CDR1 and CDR2: SGDLS, YYNGEE. This CDR3 is 15 amino acids long. Between the trimmed V and J ends, which lost 4 bases and 0 bases, there was a span of 11 bases. Here the CDR3 reads CASSSRGDSGNTIYF. The CDR3 bases are TGTGCCAGCAGCTCACGCGGGGACTCTGGAAACACCATATATTTT. Full variable domain (outside the CDR3, taken from reference TRBV9 and TRBJ1-3): DSGVTQTPKHLITATGQRVTLRCSPRSGDLSVYWYQQSLDQGLQFLIQYYNGEERAKGNILERFSAQQFPDLHSELNLSSLELGDSALYFCASSSRGDSGNTIYFGEGSWLTVV.

V and J are TRBV5-4 and TRBJ2-6; D possibly matches TRBD1 or TRBD2 (5 bases each). Trimming left V 4 bases short and J 4 bases short, with 24 bases between. This CDR3 has 19 amino acids. The V gene's germline CDR1 is SGHNT and CDR2 YYREEE (reference sequence). CDR3 nucleotides: TGTGCCAGCAGCCGTCCCTCCGGGACCTCCTTTGCAGGGGCCAACGTCCTGACTTTC. It is translated as CASSRPSGTSFAGANVLTF.

This sequence joins TRBV4-1 and TRBJ1-1; tentative D call: TRBD1 (6 bases). The V and J ends lost 4 bases and 8 bases respectively, with 17 bases between them. Germline V gene lookup returns CDR1 MGHRA and CDR2 YSYEKL. This CDR3 has 14 residues. The CDR3 region has the DNA TGCGCCAGCAGCCCCCCGGGACATGTGAAGGAAGCTTTCTTT. Protein sequence: CASSPPGHVKEAFF.